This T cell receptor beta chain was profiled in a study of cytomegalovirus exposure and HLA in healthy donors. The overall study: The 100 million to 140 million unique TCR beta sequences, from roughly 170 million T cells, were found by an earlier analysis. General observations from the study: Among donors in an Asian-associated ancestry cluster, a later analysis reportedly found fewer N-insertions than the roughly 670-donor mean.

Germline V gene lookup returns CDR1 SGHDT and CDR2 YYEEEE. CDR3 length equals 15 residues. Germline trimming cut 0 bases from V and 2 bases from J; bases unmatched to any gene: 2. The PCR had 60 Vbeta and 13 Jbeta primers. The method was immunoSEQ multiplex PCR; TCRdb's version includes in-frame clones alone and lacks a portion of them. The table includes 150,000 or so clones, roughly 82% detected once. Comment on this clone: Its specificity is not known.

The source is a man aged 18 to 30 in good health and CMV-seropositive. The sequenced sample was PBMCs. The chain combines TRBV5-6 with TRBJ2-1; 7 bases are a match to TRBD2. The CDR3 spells CASSLALAAYNEQFF. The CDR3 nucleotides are TGTGCCAGCAGCTTGGCTCTAGCGGCCTACAATGAGCAGTTCTTC.